This record covers a single T cell receptor (beta chain). Its antigen is not yet known. Base qualities are not at hand, and no much larger clone is one base apart. None of the patients had been given any treatment before thyroid surgery. Patient clinical samples collected from about 2011 to 2018 were retrospectively analysed using T-cell receptor beta sequencing. The method was PCR. The reads were generated on an Illumina HiSeq 4000. High-throughput sequencing was used to profile the TCR beta-chain CDR3 region of each patient. The source study handled its data this way. Drawing on CDR3 differences between clinicopathological groups, the researchers built a classifier meant to tell apart patients with distant-metastatic papillary thyroid cancer. Repertoire diversity was assessed with the Shannon index, and tumor-blood repertoire similarity with the Morisita-Horn index. In-frame beta chains were kept once TCRdb had trimmed the public reads at Q25 with fastp and called clones with MiXCR. In this record, the V and J calls reflect TCRdb's handling and not the investigators' own analysis. Here the sample has about 93,000 clones; about 13% occur a single time. The top ten constitute 10% to 12% of the sample.

The record originates from a study of metastatic and nonmetastatic thyroid tumors (dated by TCRdb to 2020 to 2021). As for the study more broadly: Repertoires were compared across peripheral blood and tumor or nodule tissue samples from malignant and benign thyroid patients.

Here is what the overall study found, with its caveats: In both blood and tumor samples, TCR beta diversity was reported to be significantly higher in malignant tumors than in benign nodules.

Including the terminal cysteine and phenylalanine, the CDR3 comprises 13 residues. Solely the CDR3 DNA is kept, with 39 bases framed from the first base. Per the germline V gene, SGDLS is the CDR1 and YYNGEE is the CDR2. V loses 3 bases, J loses 6 bases, and the germline ends lie 9 bases apart. The clonotype comes from a female donor with papillary thyroid cancer or a benign thyroid nodule (not recorded which). Some clones in this sample may be carry-over from other donors' samples. The chain is assembled from TRBV9 and TRBJ1-4; the D gene is not confidently resolved. Specimen: blood. The base sequence is TGTGCCAGCAGCGACCCCGTTTATGAAAAACTGTTTTTT. Its protein product is CASSDPVYEKLFF.